This T cell receptor (beta chain) was recorded in a study of shared clonotypes between healthy human individuals. With 0 bases removed from V and 7 bases from J, the gap between germline ends came to 20 bases. CDR3 length equals 17 residues. Germline loops: CDR1 SGHRS, CDR2 YFSETQ. Study-wide findings and caveats: A few donors held about 4.6% of naive CD4 clonotypes in common. Memory subsets generally showed lower estimated richness than naive subsets.

With respect to this clone: Antigen specificity is unknown.

Only in-frame clones appear in the TCRdb table, and some are missing; sequencing was by immunoSEQ multiplex PCR. The sample has approximately 400,000 clones; about 96% are singletons. The origin of this receptor is a man aged 30-40 years in good health. Sample: memory CD8+ T cells sorted from blood. Noted subset: CD45RO+ cells pooled with CCR7-negative TemRA cells. The chain uses TRBV5-1 and TRBJ2-1; D possibly corresponds to TRBD2 (6 bases). Here the CDR3 reads CASSLGRWRDRINEQFF. CDR3 bases: TGCGCCAGCAGCTTGGGGCGCTGGCGGGACCGGATAAATGAGCAGTTCTTC.